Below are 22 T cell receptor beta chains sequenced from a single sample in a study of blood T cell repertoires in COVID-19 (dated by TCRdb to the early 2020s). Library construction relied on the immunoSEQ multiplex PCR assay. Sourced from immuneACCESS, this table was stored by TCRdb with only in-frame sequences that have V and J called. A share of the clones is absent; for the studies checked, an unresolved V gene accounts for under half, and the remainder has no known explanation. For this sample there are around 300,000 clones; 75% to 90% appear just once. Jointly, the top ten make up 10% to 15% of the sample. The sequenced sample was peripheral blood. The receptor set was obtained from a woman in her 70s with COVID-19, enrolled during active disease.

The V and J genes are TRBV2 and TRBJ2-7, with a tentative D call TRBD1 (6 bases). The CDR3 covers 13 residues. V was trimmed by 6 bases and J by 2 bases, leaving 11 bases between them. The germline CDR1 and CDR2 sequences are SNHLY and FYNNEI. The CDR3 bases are TGTGCCAGCAGAAGGACAGCTACCTACGAGCAGTACTTC. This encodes CASRRTATYEQYF.

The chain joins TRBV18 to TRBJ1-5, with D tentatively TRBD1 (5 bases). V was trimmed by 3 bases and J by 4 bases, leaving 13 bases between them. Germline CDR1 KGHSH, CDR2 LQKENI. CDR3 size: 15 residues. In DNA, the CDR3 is TGTGCCAGCTCACCTACGGGTGGGGGGAATCAGCCCCAGCATTTT. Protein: CASSPTGGGNQPQHF.

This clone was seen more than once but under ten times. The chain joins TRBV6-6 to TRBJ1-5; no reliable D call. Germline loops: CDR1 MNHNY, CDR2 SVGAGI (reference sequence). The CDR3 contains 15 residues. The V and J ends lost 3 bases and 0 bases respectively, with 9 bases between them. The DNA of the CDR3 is TGTGCCAGCAGTTATCACAGTGATAGCAATCAGCCCCAGCATTTT. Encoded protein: CASSYHSDSNQPQHF.

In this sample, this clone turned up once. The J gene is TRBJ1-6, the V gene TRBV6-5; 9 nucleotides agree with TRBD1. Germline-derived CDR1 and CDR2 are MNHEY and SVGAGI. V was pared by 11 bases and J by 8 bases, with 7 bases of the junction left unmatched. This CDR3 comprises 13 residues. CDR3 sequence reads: CAVQGAPDSPLHF. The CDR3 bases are TGTGCCGTACAGGGGGCACCTGATTCACCCCTCCACTTT.

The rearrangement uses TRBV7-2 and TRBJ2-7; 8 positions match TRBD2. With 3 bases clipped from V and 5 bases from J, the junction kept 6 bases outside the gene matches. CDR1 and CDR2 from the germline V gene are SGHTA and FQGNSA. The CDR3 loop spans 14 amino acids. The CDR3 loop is CASSFQTGGDEQYF. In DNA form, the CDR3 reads TGTGCCAGCAGCTTTCAAACGGGGGGGGACGAGCAGTACTTC.

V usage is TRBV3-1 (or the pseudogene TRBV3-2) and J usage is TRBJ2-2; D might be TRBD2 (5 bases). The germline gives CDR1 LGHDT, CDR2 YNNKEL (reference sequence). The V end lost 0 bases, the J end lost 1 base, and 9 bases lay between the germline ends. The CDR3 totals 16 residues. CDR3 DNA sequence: TGTGCCAGCAGCCAAGATCACGGGGTGAACACCGGGGAGCTGTTTTTT. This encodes CASSQDHGVNTGELFF.

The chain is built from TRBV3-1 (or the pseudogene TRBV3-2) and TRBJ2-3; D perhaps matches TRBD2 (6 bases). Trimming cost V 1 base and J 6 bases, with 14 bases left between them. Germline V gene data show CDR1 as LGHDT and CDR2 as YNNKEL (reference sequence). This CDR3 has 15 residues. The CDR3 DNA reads TGTGCCAGCAGCCAAGGGACGGGGGAGGCCGATACGCAGTATTTT. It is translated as CASSQGTGEADTQYF.

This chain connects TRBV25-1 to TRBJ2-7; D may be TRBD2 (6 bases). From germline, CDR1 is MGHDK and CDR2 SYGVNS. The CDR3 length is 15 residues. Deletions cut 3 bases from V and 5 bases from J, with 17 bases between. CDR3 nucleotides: TGTGCCAGCAGTGACCCGTGGAGGGGAACCCACGAGCAGTACTTC. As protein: CASSDPWRGTHEQYF.

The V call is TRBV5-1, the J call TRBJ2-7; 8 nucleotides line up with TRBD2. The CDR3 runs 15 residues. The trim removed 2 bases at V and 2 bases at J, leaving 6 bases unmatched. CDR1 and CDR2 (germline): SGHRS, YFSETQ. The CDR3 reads CASSLNRGGTYEQYF. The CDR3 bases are TGCGCCAGCAGCTTAAATCGGGGGGGTACCTACGAGCAGTACTTC.

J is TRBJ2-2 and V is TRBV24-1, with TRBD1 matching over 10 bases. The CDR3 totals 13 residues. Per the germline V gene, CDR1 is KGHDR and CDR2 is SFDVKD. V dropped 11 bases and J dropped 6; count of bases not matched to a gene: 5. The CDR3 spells CARQGAWAGELFF. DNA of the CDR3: TGTGCCAGACAGGGGGCGTGGGCCGGGGAGCTGTTTTTT.

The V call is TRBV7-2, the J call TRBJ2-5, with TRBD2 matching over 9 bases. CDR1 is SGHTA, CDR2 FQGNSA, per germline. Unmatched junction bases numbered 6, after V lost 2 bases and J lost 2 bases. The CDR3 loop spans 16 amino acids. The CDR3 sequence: CASSLIWRGGQETQYF. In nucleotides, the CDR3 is TGTGCCAGCAGCTTAATATGGCGGGGGGGACAAGAGACCCAGTACTTC.

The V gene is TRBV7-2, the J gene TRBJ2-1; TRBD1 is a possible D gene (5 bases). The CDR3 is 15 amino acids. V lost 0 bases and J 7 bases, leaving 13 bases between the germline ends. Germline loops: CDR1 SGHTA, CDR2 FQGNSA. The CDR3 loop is CASSLAWGSQNEQFF. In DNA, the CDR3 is TGTGCCAGCAGCTTAGCGTGGGGCAGTCAGAATGAGCAGTTCTTC.

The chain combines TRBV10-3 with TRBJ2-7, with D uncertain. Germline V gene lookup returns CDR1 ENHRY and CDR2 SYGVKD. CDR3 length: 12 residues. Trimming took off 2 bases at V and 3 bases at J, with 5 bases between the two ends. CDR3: CAISENSYEQYF. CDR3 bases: TGTGCCATCAGTGAGAACAGCTACGAGCAGTACTTC.

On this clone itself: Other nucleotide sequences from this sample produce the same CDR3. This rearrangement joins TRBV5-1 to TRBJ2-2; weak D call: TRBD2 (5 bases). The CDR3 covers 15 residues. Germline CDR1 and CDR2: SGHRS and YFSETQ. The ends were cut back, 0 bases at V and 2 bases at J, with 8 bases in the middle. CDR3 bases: TGCGCCAGCAGCTTGGCGGGAACAAACACCGGGGAGCTGTTTTTT. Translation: CASSLAGTNTGELFF.

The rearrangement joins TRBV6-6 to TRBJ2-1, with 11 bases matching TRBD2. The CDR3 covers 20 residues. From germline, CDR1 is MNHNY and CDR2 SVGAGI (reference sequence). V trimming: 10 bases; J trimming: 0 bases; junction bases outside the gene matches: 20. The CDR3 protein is CAISYRGLAVEASSYNEQFF. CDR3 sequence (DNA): TGTGCCATCAGCTACAGGGGACTAGCGGTGGAGGCTAGCTCCTACAATGAGCAGTTCTTC.

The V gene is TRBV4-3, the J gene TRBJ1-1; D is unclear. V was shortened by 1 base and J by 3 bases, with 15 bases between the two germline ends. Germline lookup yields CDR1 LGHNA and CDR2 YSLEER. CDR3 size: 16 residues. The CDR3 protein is CASSQGGWRSHTEAFF. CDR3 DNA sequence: TGCGCCAGCAGCCAAGGAGGGTGGCGTAGCCACACTGAAGCTTTCTTT.

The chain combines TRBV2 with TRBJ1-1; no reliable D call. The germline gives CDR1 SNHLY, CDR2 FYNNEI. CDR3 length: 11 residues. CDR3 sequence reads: CATLRYTEAFF. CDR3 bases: TGTGCTACCCTTCGGTACACTGAAGCTTTCTTT.

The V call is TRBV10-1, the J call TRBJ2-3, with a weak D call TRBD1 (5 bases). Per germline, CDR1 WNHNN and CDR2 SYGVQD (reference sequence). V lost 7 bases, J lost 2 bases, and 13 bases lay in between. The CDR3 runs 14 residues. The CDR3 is CASKGKRPTDTQYF. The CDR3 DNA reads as TGCGCCAGCAAGGGGAAACGGCCCACAGATACGCAGTATTTT.

DNA for the CDR3: TGTGCCAGCAGCCGGACATCTATGGCCCTCAATGAGCAGTTCTTC. The encoded protein is CASSRTSMALNEQFF. This chain connects TRBV6-5 to TRBJ2-1, with a weak D call TRBD1 (5 bases). The V and J ends lost 6 bases and 6 bases respectively, with 18 bases between them. Germline V gives CDR1 MNHEY, CDR2 SVGAGI. The CDR3 covers 15 residues.

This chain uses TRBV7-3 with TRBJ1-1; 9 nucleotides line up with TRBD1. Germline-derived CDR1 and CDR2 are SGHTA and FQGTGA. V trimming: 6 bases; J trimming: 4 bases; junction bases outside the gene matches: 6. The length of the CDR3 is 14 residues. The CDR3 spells CASRPGTGSTEAFF. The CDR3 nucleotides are TGTGCCAGCAGACCCGGGACAGGGAGCACTGAAGCTTTCTTT.

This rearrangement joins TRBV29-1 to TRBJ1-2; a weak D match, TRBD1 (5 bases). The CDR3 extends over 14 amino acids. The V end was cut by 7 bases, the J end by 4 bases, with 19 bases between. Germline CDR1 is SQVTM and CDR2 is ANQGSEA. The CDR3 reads CSAGEGVSGYGYTF. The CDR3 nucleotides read TGCAGCGCTGGGGAAGGGGTCTCTGGCTATGGCTACACCTTC.

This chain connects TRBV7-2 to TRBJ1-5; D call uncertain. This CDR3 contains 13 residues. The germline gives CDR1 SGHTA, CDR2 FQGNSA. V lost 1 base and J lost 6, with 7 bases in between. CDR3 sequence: CASSLDIGQPQHF. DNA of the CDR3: TGTGCCAGCAGCTTAGATATCGGTCAGCCCCAGCATTTT.